This section outlines one TCR beta chain sequence together with its context. Its target is not known. This sample is part of a study of OX40 agonist ivuxolimab in advanced cancers. Study-wide background: The patients' treatment was ivuxolimab, an agonistic anti-OX40 (CD134) antibody. Whole-study results and caveats: In CD8+ T cells, expanded clones were on average more numerous than in CD4+. Normalized T-cell clonal expansion was also low in a subset of nonresponders. The antigens recognized by the expanded peripheral T cells, that is their antigen specificity, were not determined.

The protocol was immunoSEQ multiplex PCR, while the TCRdb copy is restricted to in-frame clones and leaves out a portion. This table has about 73,000 clones, more than 85% appearing once. In germline, CDR1 is PRHDT, CDR2 FYEKMQ (reference sequence). This CDR3 comprises 15 residues. The V and J ends lost 4 bases and 5 bases respectively, with 14 bases between them. The sequencing used CD4+ or CD8+ T cells sorted from blood, collected in a trial of the OX40 agonist ivuxolimab. The chain combines TRBV13 with TRBJ1-4, with a possible D match to TRBD1 (5 bases). The sequence came from an adult with an advanced solid tumor such as melanoma, head and neck, liver or kidney cancer. The CDR3 region is CASSSRTRHNEKLFF. The CDR3 DNA is TGTGCCAGCAGCTCCAGGACAAGGCACAATGAAAAACTGTTTTTT.